What follows are 26 T cell receptor beta chains derived from one specimen sequenced in a study of cytomegalovirus exposure and HLA in healthy donors (dated by TCRdb to the late 2010s). Libraries were constructed by the immunoSEQ multiplex PCR assay. For the multiplex PCR, a mixture combining 60 forward primers for TCR Vbeta segments and 13 reverse primers for TCR Jbeta segments was used. Held by TCRdb, this immuneACCESS table contains in-frame sequences only and omits some clones. Under half of the omission traces to an unresolved V gene where checked; the cause of the rest is unknown. This sample's table carries over 100,000 clones. The top ten clonotypes cover 1.5% to 2% of the sample. The sequencing input was PBMCs. These receptors all stem from a woman aged 40 to 50 in good health and CMV-seropositive.

V usage is TRBV29-1 and J usage is TRBJ2-5, with 11 bases lining up with TRBD2. The DNA end lines up better with TRBJ2-7; the J call may be wrong. The CDR3 spans 13 residues. Germline V gene sequence: CDR1 SQVTM, CDR2 ANQGSEA. CDR3 DNA sequence: TGCAGCGTCGGGACTAGCGGCGCTGACGAGCAGTACTTC. Amino acid sequence: CSVGTSGADEQYF.

The rearrangement links TRBV30 to TRBJ1-5, with a weak D call TRBD1 (5 bases). Trimming shortened V by 5 bases and J by 2 bases, and 13 bases separated the two germline ends. This CDR3 is 14 amino acids long. The V gene's germline CDR1 is GTSNPN and CDR2 SVGIG (reference sequence). The CDR3 protein is CAWSKRGGNQPQHF. The CDR3 coding sequence is TGTGCCTGGTCCAAAAGGGGTGGCAATCAGCCCCAGCATTTT.

DNA for the CDR3: TGTGCCAGCAGTGAAGACAGGGGGAAGTCGGAGACCCAGTACTTC. It yields the protein CASSEDRGKSETQYF. The chain joins TRBV6-1 to TRBJ2-5; 8 nucleotides align to TRBD1. The J segment lost 5 bases and the V segment lost 1 base, leaving 6 bases of the junction unmatched. The CDR3 extends over 15 amino acids. Germline loops: CDR1 MNHNS, CDR2 SASEGT.

The rearrangement links TRBV7-9 to TRBJ1-1, with no clear D. Germline V CDR1 and CDR2: SEHNR, FQNEAQ (reference sequence). CDR3 size: 12 residues. Trimming left V 5 bases short and J 8 bases short, with 12 bases between. The CDR3 spells CASSHPLSEAFF. CDR3 DNA: TGTGCCAGCAGCCACCCCCTTAGCGAAGCTTTCTTT.

The chain is built from TRBV7-9 and TRBJ2-7; 8 bases agree with TRBD1. The germline V gene encodes CDR1 SEHNR and CDR2 FQNEAQ (reference sequence). This CDR3 spans 16 amino acids. V trimming: 3 bases; J trimming: 1 base; junction bases outside the gene matches: 8. This CDR3 reads CASSFRTGPGSYEQYF. CDR3 sequence (DNA): TGTGCCAGCAGCTTTCGGACAGGGCCAGGTTCCTACGAGCAGTACTTC.

The rearrangement joins TRBV11-2 to TRBJ2-7, with D perhaps matching TRBD2 (6 bases). CDR3 size: 15 residues. V lost 2 bases to trimming and J lost 2 bases, with 13 bases between them. CDR1 is SGHAT and CDR2 is FQNNGV in the germline V gene. The CDR3 nucleotides are TGTGCCAGCAGCTTACGCATTAGCGGTACCTACGAGCAGTACTTC. It specifies CASSLRISGTYEQYF.

The chain employs TRBV15 and TRBJ1-5, with D hard to call. Germline-derived CDR1 and CDR2 are LNHNV and YYDKDF (reference sequence). V was shortened by 0 bases and J by 2 bases, with 11 bases between the two germline ends. This CDR3 comprises 16 residues. The CDR3 DNA sequence: TGTGCCACCAGCAGAGATGAGGGAGGCGGCAATCAGCCCCAGCATTTT. Translation gives CATSRDEGGGNQPQHF. The full variable domain, with the rest looked up from reference TRBV15 and TRBJ1-5, is DAMVIQNPRYQVTQFGKPVTLSCSQTLNHNVMYWYQQKSSQAPKLLFHYYDKDFNNEADTPDNFQSRRPNTSFCFLDIRSPGLGDTAMYLCATSRDEGGGNQPQHFGDGTRLSIL.

The chain carries TRBV19 and TRBJ2-7; 10 bases fit TRBD1. The CDR3 contains 14 residues. The trim removed 5 bases at V and 2 bases at J, leaving 3 bases unmatched. Germline CDR1 is LNHDA and CDR2 is SQIVND (reference sequence). The CDR3 loop is CASSGTGVPYEQYF. CDR3 in DNA: TGTGCCAGTAGTGGGACAGGGGTCCCCTACGAGCAGTACTTC.

The CDR3 DNA reads as TGTGCCAGCAGCTTAAGGGTGGGAGGCGAAAAACTGTTTTTT. Translated: CASSLRVGGEKLFF. This chain uses TRBV7-8 with TRBJ1-4, with unresolved D. The CDR3 covers 14 residues. The ends were cut back, 2 bases at V and 8 bases at J, with 12 bases in the middle. Germline CDR1 reads SGHVS; CDR2 reads FQNEAQ.

V usage is TRBV5-1 and J usage is TRBJ1-1, with unresolved D. V was shortened by 1 base and J by 11 bases, with 15 bases between the two germline ends. Germline values: CDR1 SGHRS, CDR2 YFSETQ. The CDR3 sequence is 13 residues long. CDR3 bases: TGCGCCAGCAGCTTGTCCGGGGTGGCCCCGGCTTTCTTT. Protein: CASSLSGVAPAFF.

This chain links TRBV15 with TRBJ1-5; TRBD1 matches at 9 bases. V trimming: 5 bases; J trimming: 6 bases; junction bases outside the gene matches: 5. CDR1 and CDR2 (germline): LNHNV, YYDKDF (reference sequence). This CDR3 region has 14 residues. The DNA for the CDR3 is TGTGCCACCAGCGGGGACAGGGTCCTTCAGCCCCAGCATTTT. It specifies CATSGDRVLQPQHF. Supplemented by reference TRBV15 and TRBJ1-5, the full variable domain reads DAMVIQNPRYQVTQFGKPVTLSCSQTLNHNVMYWYQQKSSQAPKLLFHYYDKDFNNEADTPDNFQSRRPNTSFCFLDIRSPGLGDTAMYLCATSGDRVLQPQHFGDGTRLSIL.

The J gene is TRBJ2-3, the V gene TRBV10-1; 10 positions match TRBD2. Germline-derived CDR1 and CDR2 are WNHNN and SYGVQD (reference sequence). The CDR3 extends over 12 amino acids. Trimming cost V 6 bases and J 9 bases; bases outside gene matches: 3. The CDR3 nucleotides are TGCGCCAGCAGCCTAGCGGGAGAGACGCAGTATTTT. Translating gives CASSLAGETQYF.

J is TRBJ1-2 and V is TRBV5-1; maybe TRBD1 (5 bases). CDR3 length equals 14 residues. The germline CDR1 and CDR2 sequences are SGHRS and YFSETQ. The V and J ends lost 1 base and 6 bases respectively, with 13 bases between them. As DNA, the CDR3 is TGCGCCAGCAGCTTGTCCCCTGGGGGGAATGGCTACACCTTC. Translated, it gives CASSLSPGGNGYTF.

Of note for this clone: This sample includes further DNA sequences coding for the same CDR3. J is TRBJ2-5 and V is TRBV19, with D hard to call. CDR3 length: 13 amino acids. Trimming took 3 bases from V and 2 from J, leaving 7 bases between them. CDR1 LNHDA and CDR2 SQIVND come from the germline V gene (reference sequence). As DNA, the CDR3 is TGTGCCAGTAGTATTGGGCAGCAAGAGACCCAGTACTTC. As protein: CASSIGQQETQYF.

The chain has TRBV5-1 and TRBJ2-2; 12 bases map to TRBD1. Germline values: CDR1 SGHRS, CDR2 YFSETQ. Trimming at V came to 8 bases and at J to 4 bases, leaving 15 bases not matched to a gene. CDR3 length equals 18 residues. This chain's CDR3 is CASSPLGTGGIGTGELFF. In DNA form, the CDR3 reads TGCGCCAGTTCCCCCCTCGGGACAGGGGGCATCGGCACCGGGGAGCTGTTTTTT.

The V gene is TRBV14, the J gene TRBJ2-1, with a possible D match to TRBD2 (6 bases). V lost 9 bases and J 0 bases, leaving 9 bases between the germline ends. Germline loops: CDR1 SGHDN, CDR2 FVKESK. CDR3 length equals 13 residues. The DNA for the CDR3 is TGTGCCAGTAGCGGAGTCTCCTACAATGAGCAGTTCTTC. Amino acid sequence: CASSGVSYNEQFF.

The chain recombines TRBV29-1 with TRBJ2-3; possible D gene TRBD2, 6 bases. This CDR3 is 12 amino acids long. V was clipped by 3 bases and J by 6 bases, with 10 bases between them. Germline lookup yields CDR1 SQVTM and CDR2 ANQGSEA. CDR3 residues: CSVDAGRDTQYF. CDR3 nucleotides: TGCAGCGTTGATGCGGGAAGGGATACGCAGTATTTT.

The V call is TRBV9, the J call TRBJ2-7; D is possibly TRBD2 (6 bases). Trimming shortened V by 0 bases and J by 6 bases, and 25 bases separated the two germline ends. Germline V gives CDR1 SGDLS, CDR2 YYNGEE. This CDR3 spans 18 amino acids. The CDR3 DNA reads as TGTGCCAGCAGCGTAGGGGGTTTAGGGGACTCCATTAATCTCGAGCAGTACTTC. It specifies CASSVGGLGDSINLEQYF.

The gene calls are TRBV5-1 and TRBJ1-2; TRBD1 agrees at 8 bases. V was clipped by 0 bases and J by 3 bases; unmatched bases: 4. Germline V CDR1 and CDR2: SGHRS, YFSETQ. This CDR3 has 15 amino acids. The CDR3 DNA reads TGCGCCAGCAGCTTGGGGACAGGGAGAGACTATGGCTACACCTTC. Translated: CASSLGTGRDYGYTF.

The chain employs TRBV7-6 and TRBJ1-3; 8 bases fit TRBD1. CDR3 length: 17 amino acids. Trimming cost V 5 bases and J 4 bases; bases outside gene matches: 13. CDR1 is SGHVS, CDR2 FNYEAQ, per germline. The chain's CDR3 is CASSPRTGLLGGNTIYF. CDR3 DNA sequence: TGTGCCAGCAGCCCACGGACAGGGCTCCTTGGGGGAAACACCATATATTTT.

The V call is TRBV7-7, the J call TRBJ2-3; perhaps TRBD2 as D (5 bases). Germline-derived CDR1 and CDR2 are SSHAT and FNYEAQ (reference sequence). V shed 4 bases and J shed 4 bases, with 9 bases lying between them. The CDR3 length is 13 residues. The CDR3 DNA reads as TGTGCCAGCAGCTCCGGAGGCCCAGATACGCAGTATTTT. Translating it yields CASSSGGPDTQYF.

This rearrangement joins TRBV18 to TRBJ1-5; TRBD1 matches at 10 bases. The V gene end was trimmed by 1 base and the J gene end by 0 bases; junction bases not matched to a gene: 21. Germline loops: CDR1 KGHSH, CDR2 LQKENI. This CDR3 contains 23 residues. The DNA of the CDR3 is TGTGCCAGCTCACCACTTCCTTCCGCGGGACAGGGGTCGGGGTGGTATAGCAATCAGCCCCAGCATTTT. Its translation is CASSPLPSAGQGSGWYSNQPQHF.

The chain is built from TRBV7-3 and TRBJ2-1, with 14 bases matching TRBD2. The CDR3 covers 15 residues. V trimming: 5 bases; J trimming: 8 bases; junction bases outside the gene matches: 5. Germline-derived CDR1 and CDR2 are SGHTA and FQGTGA. CDR3 protein: CASSKGTSGSDEQFF. In DNA form, the CDR3 reads TGTGCCAGCAGCAAGGGGACTAGCGGGAGCGATGAGCAGTTCTTC.

The DNA for the CDR3 is TGTGCCAGCACTCCCGGGATCGCCACTGAAGCTTTCTTT. Translated, it gives CASTPGIATEAFF. This rearrangement joins TRBV6-6 to TRBJ1-1; D uncertain. V lost 7 bases, J lost 4 bases, and 13 bases lay in between. The germline V gene encodes CDR1 MNHNY and CDR2 SVGAGI (reference sequence). The CDR3 contains 13 residues.

CDR3 coding DNA: TGTGCCAGCAGCGTAGGGGCGCTAGGAGCGGATCGGGAGACCCAGTACTTC. This translates into CASSVGALGADRETQYF. The chain joins TRBV9 to TRBJ2-5; weak D call: TRBD2 (5 bases). The ends were cut back, 0 bases at V and 5 bases at J, with 20 bases in the middle. The CDR3 extends over 17 amino acids. Germline-derived CDR1 and CDR2 are SGDLS and YYNGEE.

The chain is built from TRBV7-2 and TRBJ2-4; D possibly corresponds to TRBD1 (6 bases). The CDR3 loop spans 14 amino acids. In germline, CDR1 is SGHTA, CDR2 FQGNSA. V was shortened by 3 bases and J by 10 bases, with 16 bases between the two germline ends. The CDR3: CASSFGQFSQIQYF. The CDR3 nucleotides are TGTGCCAGCAGCTTCGGACAGTTTAGCCAAATTCAGTACTTC. Using reference TRBV7-2 and TRBJ2-4 for the parts outside the CDR3, the full variable domain is GAGVSQSPSNKVTEKGKDVELRCDPISGHTALYWYRQSLGQGLEFLIYFQGNSAPDKSGLPSDRFSAERTGGSVSTLTIQRTQQEDSAVYLCASSFGQFSQIQYFGAGTRLSVL.